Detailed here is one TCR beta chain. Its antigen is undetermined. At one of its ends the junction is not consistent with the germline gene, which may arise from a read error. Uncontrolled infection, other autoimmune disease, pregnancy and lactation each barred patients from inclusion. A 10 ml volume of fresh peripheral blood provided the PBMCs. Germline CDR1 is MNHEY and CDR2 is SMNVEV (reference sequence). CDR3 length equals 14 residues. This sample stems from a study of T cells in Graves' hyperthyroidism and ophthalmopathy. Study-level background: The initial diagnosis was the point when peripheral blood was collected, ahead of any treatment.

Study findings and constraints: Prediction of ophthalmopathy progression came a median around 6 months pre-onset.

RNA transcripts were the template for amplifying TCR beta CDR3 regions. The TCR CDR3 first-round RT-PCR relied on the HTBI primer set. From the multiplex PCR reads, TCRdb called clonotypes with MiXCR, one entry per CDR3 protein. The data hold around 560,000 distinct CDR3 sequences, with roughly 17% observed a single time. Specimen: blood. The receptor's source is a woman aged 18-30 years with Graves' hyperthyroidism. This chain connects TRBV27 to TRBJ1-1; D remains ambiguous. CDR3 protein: CVSSLGWMNTEAFF. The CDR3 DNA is TGTGTCAGCAGTTTGGGGTGGATGAACACTGAAGCTTTCTTT.